A selection of T cell receptor beta chains follows, all from one sample in a study of blood T cell repertoires in COVID-19. The assay was immunoSEQ multiplex PCR, and TCRdb's table has in-frame clones only and misses some. The data show fewer than 65,000 clones, with approximately 91% seen just once and around 3.9% held by the top ten. Sequencing was performed on peripheral blood. The receptors originated from a man aged 50-60 years with acute or convalescent COVID-19. CDR3s include the opening cysteine and the closing phenylalanine or tryptophan. Fields, in order: D gene, J gene, clone size, V gene, CDR3 protein, CDR3 DNA. The D gene is left open where the match is weak. The size field is filled for only some rows; it gives once, few, many or a size class.

TRBD2 | TRBJ2-2 | NA | TRBV7-6 | CASSSLAGVNTGELFF | TGTGCCAGCAGCTCCCTAGCGGGAGTTAACACCGGGGAGCTGTTTTTT
NA | TRBJ1-1 | NA | TRBV21-1 | CASSKDYTRTGLNTEAFF | TGTGCCAGCAGCAAAGACTACACCCGGACAGGGCTGAACACTGAAGCTTTCTTT
TRBD2 | TRBJ2-1 | once | TRBV18 | CASSLVTSDHNEQFF | TGTGCCAGCTCCCTGGTGACTAGCGACCACAATGAGCAGTTCTTC
NA | TRBJ1-2 | NA | TRBV21-1 | CASRYMRDRDYGYTF | TGTGCCAGCAGGTACATGCGGGACAGGGACTATGGCTACACCTTC
TRBD2 | TRBJ2-7 | NA | TRBV4-1 | CASSQRTSAPYEQYF | TGCGCCAGCAGCCAAAGGACTAGCGCTCCCTACGAGCAGTACTTC
NA | TRBJ1-3 | NA | TRBV7-8 | CASSLVPGPGNTIYF | TGTGCCAGCAGCTTAGTCCCAGGGCCTGGAAACACCATATATTTT
NA | TRBJ2-6 | NA | TRBV19 | CASSVTSIEPGANVLTF | TGTGCCAGTAGTGTAACTAGCATAGAGCCTGGGGCCAACGTCCTGACTTTC
NA | TRBJ2-3 | NA | TRBV11-3 | CASSPPTTDTQYF | TGTGCCAGCAGCCCCCCCACTACGGATACGCAGTATTTT
NA | TRBJ1-2 | NA | TRBV20-1 | CSASGTTPARIGYTF | TGCAGTGCTAGTGGGACAACCCCTGCGCGTATTGGCTACACCTTC
NA | TRBJ2-2 | once | TRBV5-1 | CASTRTRMGTGELFF | TGCGCCAGCACCCGGACTCGGATGGGCACCGGGGAGCTGTTTTTT
NA | TRBJ2-1 | once | TRBV15 | CATSREQGPGNEQFF | TGTGCCACCAGCAGAGAACAGGGTCCGGGCAATGAGCAGTTCTTC
TRBD2 | TRBJ2-5 | NA | TRBV7-9 | CASSFQAGGNRETQYF | TGTGCCAGCAGCTTTCAAGCGGGAGGTAATAGAGAGACCCAGTACTTC
TRBD2 | TRBJ2-2 | NA | TRBV5-1 | CASSLLAGTGELFF | TGCGCCAGCAGCTTGTTAGCGGGCACCGGGGAGCTGTTTTTT
NA | TRBJ1-2 | NA | TRBV6-1 | CASSESLSYGYTF | TGTGCCAGCAGTGAGTCGTTGTCCTATGGCTACACCTTC
NA | TRBJ1-1 | NA | TRBV10-3 | CAISPSSGDTEAFF | TGTGCCATCAGTCCCTCAAGCGGGGACACTGAAGCTTTCTTT
NA | TRBJ2-5 | NA | TRBV5-6 | CASSLFFMQGQETQYF | TGTGCCAGCAGCTTGTTTTTTATGCAGGGCCAAGAGACCCAGTACTTC
TRBD1 | TRBJ1-3 | NA | TRBV7-2 | CASSLGQGSGNTIYF | TGTGCCAGCAGCTTGGGACAGGGATCTGGAAACACCATATATTTT
NA | TRBJ1-5 | NA | TRBV19 | CASSISSTGYSNQPQHF | TGTGCCAGTAGTATATCTTCGACAGGTTATAGCAATCAGCCCCAGCATTTT
NA | TRBJ1-1 | NA | TRBV30 | CAWSQGNTEAFF | TGTGCCTGGAGCCAGGGAAACACTGAAGCTTTCTTT
TRBD1 | TRBJ1-6 | once | TRBV19 | CASSMDREGSPLHF | TGTGCCAGTAGTATGGACAGGGAGGGCTCACCCCTCCACTTT
TRBD2 | TRBJ2-5 | NA | TRBV2 | CASTPGLAQETQYF | TGTGCCAGCACTCCGGGACTAGCTCAAGAGACCCAGTACTTC
NA | TRBJ2-7 | NA | TRBV29-1 | CSVEDQGVWGYEQYF | TGCAGCGTTGAAGATCAAGGGGTTTGGGGCTACGAGCAGTACTTC
TRBD2 | TRBJ2-1 | NA | TRBV11-2 | CASSRTSGNYNEQFF | TGTGCCAGCAGCCGCACTAGCGGGAATTACAATGAGCAGTTCTTC
NA | TRBJ1-5 | NA | TRBV12-3/TRBV12-4 | CASSLTEVQPQHF | TGTGCCAGCAGTTTAACCGAGGTACAGCCCCAGCATTTT
TRBD1 | TRBJ1-4 | NA | TRBV6-5 | CASSPGDRGNEKLFF | TGTGCCAGCAGCCCCGGTGACAGGGGGAATGAAAAACTGTTTTTT
TRBD1 | TRBJ2-7 | NA | TRBV5-1 | CASSLVDRGEQYF | TGCGCCAGCAGCTTGGTCGACAGGGGTGAGCAGTACTTC
TRBD1 | TRBJ2-3 | NA | TRBV19 | CASTRNRGNTQYF | TGTGCCAGTACCCGGAACAGGGGAAATACGCAGTATTTT
TRBD1 | TRBJ2-7 | NA | TRBV19 | CASRTGTGLSYEQYF | TGTGCCAGTCGAACCGGGACAGGCCTCTCCTACGAGCAGTACTTC
NA | TRBJ2-1 | NA | TRBV19 | CASSTKAGAYNEQFF | TGTGCCAGTAGTACCAAGGCAGGGGCCTACAATGAGCAGTTCTTC
NA | TRBJ1-1 | NA | TRBV7-9 | CASSLISGSGFF | TGTGCCAGCAGCTTAATTTCAGGGTCGGGTTTCTTT
NA | TRBJ2-3 | once | TRBV5-1 | CASSVSGTVTDTQYF | TGCGCCAGCAGCGTTAGCGGGACAGTTACAGATACGCAGTATTTT
NA | TRBJ2-4 | NA | TRBV19 | CASSIEHGNIQYF | TGTGCCAGTAGTATAGAGCACGGAAACATTCAGTACTTC
TRBD2 | TRBJ2-1 | NA | TRBV27 | CASSLPPSGRAGNEQFF | TGTGCCAGCAGTTTACCCCCCAGCGGGAGGGCGGGGAATGAGCAGTTCTTC
TRBD2 | TRBJ2-6 | few | TRBV30 | CAWSRGPHGRGGGANVLTF | TGTGCCTGGAGTCGAGGGCCCCATGGGAGGGGCGGTGGGGCCAACGTCCTGACTTTC
TRBD2 | TRBJ2-3 | NA | TRBV5-1 | CASSFPITSGRSTDTQYF | TGCGCCAGCAGCTTTCCTATAACCAGCGGGAGGAGCACAGATACGCAGTATTTT
TRBD2 | TRBJ2-7 | few | TRBV2 | CASVLAGGNEQYF | TGTGCCAGCGTACTAGCGGGAGGGAACGAGCAGTACTTC
NA | TRBJ2-1 | NA | TRBV10-3 | CAISEAGTPSYNEQFF | TGTGCCATCAGTGAGGCCGGGACTCCTTCATACAATGAGCAGTTCTTC
NA | TRBJ2-7 | few | TRBV10-2 | CASSLPGHSNYEQYF | TGCGCCAGCAGTCTCCCGGGACACTCGAACTACGAGCAGTACTTC
TRBD2 | TRBJ2-7 | NA | TRBV27 | CASSSRLAGPYEQYF | TGTGCCAGCAGTTCCCGACTAGCGGGGCCTTACGAGCAGTACTTC
NA | TRBJ1-5 | once | TRBV2 | CASRGSRDQPQHF | TGTGCCAGCAGGGGCTCGAGGGATCAGCCCCAGCATTTT
TRBD1 | TRBJ1-3 | NA | TRBV10-1 | CASPGTAPGGF | TGCGCCAGCCCCGGGACAGCCCCGGGTGGTTTT
TRBD1 | TRBJ2-7 | NA | TRBV5-1 | CASSGTDYEQYF | TGCGCCAGCAGCGGGACAGACTACGAGCAGTACTTC
TRBD1 | TRBJ1-6 | NA | TRBV10-2 | CASSEQGNNSPLHF | TGCGCCAGCAGTGAACAGGGGAATAATTCACCCCTCCACTTT
TRBD1 | TRBJ2-7 | NA | TRBV12-5 | CASDKGTDYEQYF | TGTGCTAGTGACAAAGGGACAGACTACGAGCAGTACTTC
TRBD1 | TRBJ2-7 | NA | TRBV30 | CAWSVGGQRGEQYF | TGTGCCTGGAGTGTAGGGGGACAGAGGGGCGAGCAGTACTTC
TRBD2 | TRBJ2-7 | NA | TRBV6-5 | CASSYSPGGSYEQYF | TGTGCCAGCAGTTACTCACCGGGAGGGTCCTACGAGCAGTACTTC
NA | TRBJ1-6 | NA | TRBV9 | CASSPRSGYDYNSPLHF | TGTGCCAGCAGCCCTCGGTCAGGGTATGACTATAATTCACCCCTCCACTTT
NA | TRBJ2-1 | NA | TRBV6-5 | CASGLELPNEQFF | TGTGCCAGCGGTCTAGAATTACCCAATGAGCAGTTCTTC
NA | TRBJ2-1 | NA | TRBV30 | CAWRKAGEQFF | TGTGCCTGGAGAAAGGCGGGTGAGCAGTTCTTC
TRBD1 | TRBJ2-7 | NA | TRBV28 | CASSSGTGGYEQYF | TGTGCCAGCAGTTCCGGGACAGGGGGATACGAGCAGTACTTC
TRBD2 | TRBJ2-7 | NA | TRBV5-1 | CASSPGTSAYEQYF | TGCGCCAGCAGCCCCGGGACTAGCGCCTACGAGCAGTACTTC
NA | TRBJ1-6 | NA | TRBV5-1 | CASSAGGANSPLHF | TGCGCCAGCAGCGCCGGTGGTGCTAATTCACCCCTCCACTTT
NA | TRBJ2-2 | NA | TRBV5-4 | CASSPGSGYTGELFF | TGTGCCAGCAGCCCGGGTTCAGGGTACACCGGGGAGCTGTTTTTT
TRBD1 | TRBJ2-5 | NA | TRBV5-1 | CASTGVSGSVTQYF | TGCGCCAGTACAGGGGTTTCGGGGAGTGTGACCCAGTACTTC